A single sample is the source of the 21 T cell receptor beta chains below, sequenced in a study of shared clonotypes between healthy human individuals. Naive CD8 isolation took CD45RO-negative cells positively selected for CCR7 and excluded terminally differentiated effector memory CD45RA+ cells. Produced via immunoSEQ multiplex PCR; TCRdb's table is partial and in-frame only. Here the sample spans about 820,000 clones, about 91% being singletons. The sequenced sample was naive CD8+ T cells sorted from blood. Source of these receptors: a man aged 25 to 45 in good health.

This clone appeared once. V and J are TRBV27 and TRBJ2-5; TRBD1 is a possible D gene (5 bases). Between the trimmed V and J ends, which lost 4 bases and 5 bases, there was a span of 14 bases. This CDR3 has 14 residues. Germline V gene data show CDR1 as MNHEY and CDR2 as SMNVEV (reference sequence). In nucleotides, the CDR3 is TGTGCCAGCAGTTGGGGCAGTTCTAGGGAGACCCAGTACTTC. It encodes CASSWGSSRETQYF.

The rearrangement links TRBV9 to TRBJ1-3; D is perhaps TRBD1 (6 bases). The V and J ends lost 4 bases and 0 bases respectively, with 11 bases between them. Germline V gives CDR1 SGDLS, CDR2 YYNGEE. The CDR3 consists of 15 residues. DNA of the CDR3: TGTGCCAGCAGCCCGACAGGCCGCTCTGGAAACACCATATATTTT. It encodes CASSPTGRSGNTIYF.

This clone has just one count. This chain links TRBV27 with TRBJ1-6; D is perhaps TRBD1 (5 bases). The germline gives CDR1 MNHEY, CDR2 SMNVEV (reference sequence). The CDR3 is made up of 14 amino acids. V was clipped by 3 bases and J by 10 bases, with 13 bases between them. This CDR3 is CASSFGGVNSPLHF. CDR3 coding DNA: TGTGCCAGCAGTTTTGGGGGAGTGAACTCACCCCTCCACTTT.

The chain combines TRBV4-1 with TRBJ1-5, with D possibly TRBD1 on 5 matching bases. The germline gives CDR1 MGHRA, CDR2 YSYEKL. The CDR3 sequence is 14 residues long. Trimming left V 3 bases short and J 11 bases short, with 17 bases between. Written as DNA, the CDR3 is TGCGCCAGCAGCCAGGGGGACCCCCTTTCGTCCCAGCATTTT. Its translation: CASSQGDPLSSQHF.

This rearrangement joins TRBV7-8 to TRBJ2-1; D is uncertain. V was pared by 5 bases and J by 8 bases, with 19 bases between. This CDR3 is built from 15 residues. The V gene's germline CDR1 is SGHVS and CDR2 FQNEAQ. As DNA, the CDR3 is TGTGCCAGCAGCCCCGGTCTGGCCAAGGGCGATGAGCAGTTCTTC. Residues: CASSPGLAKGDEQFF.

The chain combines TRBV27 with TRBJ2-7; weak D call: TRBD1 (6 bases). The CDR3 is 15 residues long. The germline V gene encodes CDR1 MNHEY and CDR2 SMNVEV (reference sequence). V gave up 5 bases and J gave up 2 bases, with 16 bases separating them. The chain's CDR3 is CASSKTGKRAYEQYF. The CDR3 DNA follows: TGTGCCAGCAGTAAAACAGGGAAGAGGGCCTACGAGCAGTACTTC.

The chain recombines TRBV29-1 with TRBJ1-1; D possibly corresponds to TRBD1 (6 bases). Trimming pared 5 bases from V and 10 bases from J, leaving 11 bases between. This CDR3 region has 10 residues. In germline, CDR1 is SQVTM, CDR2 ANQGSEA. CDR3 bases: TGCAGCGTTCAACAGGGCTCAGCTTTCTTT. Translated: CSVQQGSAFF. The full variable domain, in which reference TRBV29-1 and TRBJ1-1 provide the parts outside the CDR3, is SAVISQKPSRDICQRGTSLTIQCQVDSQVTMMFWYRQQPGQSLTLIATANQGSEATYESGFVIDKFPISRPNLTFSTLTVSNMSPEDSSIYLCSVQQGSAFFGQGTRLTVV.

The chain recombines TRBV5-6 with TRBJ2-3, with TRBD2 matching over 7 bases. The ends lost 4 bases at V and 3 bases at J; junction bases unmatched: 11. The CDR3 is 16 residues long. CDR1 and CDR2 (germline): SGHDT, YYEEEE. CDR3 sequence reads: CASSTRTRGRTDTQYF. The CDR3 DNA reads as TGTGCCAGCAGCACCCGGACTAGGGGAAGGACAGATACGCAGTATTTT.

The rearrangement joins TRBV4-1 to TRBJ2-4; the D is unclear. Germline CDR1 is MGHRA and CDR2 is YSYEKL. V was shortened by 1 base and J by 0 bases, with 7 bases between the two germline ends. The CDR3 loop spans 15 amino acids. CDR3 in DNA: TGCGCCAGCAGCCAAGTGATACTAGCCAAAAACATTCAGTACTTC. This sequence encodes CASSQVILAKNIQYF.

V gene TRBV27 combines with J gene TRBJ2-5; D unclear. Between the trimmed V and J ends, which lost 4 bases and 0 bases, there was a span of 15 bases. CDR3 length: 16 amino acids. Looked up from germline, CDR1 is MNHEY and CDR2 is SMNVEV (reference sequence). The CDR3 DNA reads as TGTGCCAGCAGTTCAAGACACGACATCTACCAAGAGACCCAGTACTTC. As protein: CASSSRHDIYQETQYF.

This chain connects TRBV28 to TRBJ2-5; TRBD1 matches at 7 bases. The CDR3 contains 16 residues. The germline gives CDR1 MDHEN, CDR2 SYDVKM. V gave up 5 bases and J gave up 5 bases; unmatched junction bases: 14. The CDR3 protein is CASSPESGTASETQYF. As DNA, the CDR3 is TGTGCCAGCAGTCCAGAATCCGGGACAGCCTCGGAGACCCAGTACTTC.

The chain carries TRBV27 and TRBJ2-5, with 7 bases aligning to TRBD1. V was pared by 1 base and J by 5 bases, with 4 bases of the junction left unmatched. The CDR3 consists of 14 residues. Germline V lookup: CDR1 MNHEY, CDR2 SMNVEV (reference sequence). CDR3 DNA sequence: TGTGCCAGCAGTTTATATTCAGGGGGTGAGACCCAGTACTTC. Translating gives CASSLYSGGETQYF.

This clone was found once. CDR3 DNA sequence: TGTGCCAGCAGTTACTCGGGACTAGCGGGAGGACATGAGCAGTTCTTC. Encoded protein: CASSYSGLAGGHEQFF. The rearrangement joins TRBV6-5 to TRBJ2-1; TRBD2 aligns across 15 bases. CDR1 MNHEY and CDR2 SVGAGI come from the germline V gene. This CDR3 has 16 residues. Trimming at V came to 0 bases and at J to 8 bases, leaving 2 bases not matched to a gene.

This CDR3 is CASSRWGEVITDTQYF. The CDR3 nucleotides read TGTGCCAGCAGCCGTTGGGGGGAGGTAATCACAGATACGCAGTATTTT. The chain has TRBV9 and TRBJ2-3; D is perhaps TRBD2 (6 bases). The CDR3 length is 16 residues. The V gene's germline CDR1 is SGDLS and CDR2 YYNGEE. Trimming pared 4 bases from V and 2 bases from J, leaving 17 bases between. The whole variable domain, filled in from reference TRBV9 and TRBJ2-3, reads DSGVTQTPKHLITATGQRVTLRCSPRSGDLSVYWYQQSLDQGLQFLIQYYNGEERAKGNILERFSAQQFPDLHSELNLSSLELGDSALYFCASSRWGEVITDTQYFGPGTRLTVL.

About this clone itself: Other DNA sequences of this sample code for an identical CDR3. The V and J genes are TRBV27 and TRBJ1-1, with no clear D. Germline V CDR1 and CDR2: MNHEY, SMNVEV (reference sequence). V was pared by 1 base and J by 1 base, with 4 bases between. This CDR3 has 13 residues. Here the CDR3 DNA reads TGTGCCAGCAGTTTATACAGGAACACTGAAGCTTTCTTT. Translating it yields CASSLYRNTEAFF.

The chain recombines TRBV2 with TRBJ2-3, with D perhaps given as TRBD1 or TRBD2 (5 bases each). The CDR3 extends over 15 amino acids. V was shortened by 8 bases and J by 5 bases, with 20 bases between the two germline ends. Germline loops: CDR1 SNHLY, CDR2 FYNNEI. The CDR3 region has the DNA TGTGCCAGCCTCACGAGGGGTTTATATGGAGATACGCAGTATTTT. Translated, it gives CASLTRGLYGDTQYF.

The V gene is TRBV19, the J gene TRBJ2-1; 12 bases match TRBD2. V lost 2 bases and J lost 4; bases outside the gene matches: 9. This CDR3 contains 18 residues. Germline V gene lookup returns CDR1 LNHDA and CDR2 SQIVND (reference sequence). The chain's CDR3 is CASSIRTSGTTFYNEQFF. The CDR3, as DNA: TGTGCCAGTAGTATAAGGACTAGCGGGACCACTTTTTACAATGAGCAGTTCTTC. The complete variable domain, with remaining parts taken from reference TRBV19 and TRBJ2-1, reads DGGITQSPKYLFRKEGQNVTLSCEQNLNHDAMYWYRQDPGQGLRLIYYSQIVNDFQKGDIAEGYSVSREKKESFPLTVTSAQKNPTAFYLCASSIRTSGTTFYNEQFFGPGTRLTVL.

With respect to this clone: The sample has other DNA sequences that encode this CDR3 too. The J gene is TRBJ2-7, the V gene TRBV27; 13 bases map to TRBD2. Germline V gene sequence: CDR1 MNHEY, CDR2 SMNVEV (reference sequence). V was clipped by 8 bases and J by 4 bases; unmatched bases: 2. This CDR3 is 13 amino acids long. CDR3 bases: TGTGCCAGCCGGACTAGCGGGAGTTACGAGCAGTACTTC. It is translated as CASRTSGSYEQYF.

The rearrangement uses TRBV9 and TRBJ1-1; 7 nucleotides match TRBD1. Trimming cost V 2 bases and J 4 bases; bases outside gene matches: 5. The CDR3 runs 14 residues. Germline V CDR1 and CDR2: SGDLS, YYNGEE. CDR3 DNA sequence: TGTGCCAGCAGCGTTGGGCCAGGGGGCACTGAAGCTTTCTTT. Translated: CASSVGPGGTEAFF.

The J gene is TRBJ2-7, the V gene TRBV28, with 7 positions matching TRBD2. This CDR3 is 14 amino acids long. Germline lookup yields CDR1 MDHEN and CDR2 SYDVKM. Germline trimming cut 11 bases from V and 3 bases from J; bases unmatched to any gene: 13. CDR3 nucleotides: TGTGCCGGTCCCCTATGGCGGGAGTTCTACGAGCAGTACTTC. This gives the protein CAGPLWREFYEQYF.

This clone appeared once. The CDR3 DNA sequence: TGTGCCAGCTCCCCCCGGGCTAGCGGGAGAAGGACAGATACGCAGTATTTT. Translating it yields CASSPRASGRRTDTQYF. The chain combines TRBV27 with TRBJ2-3, with 10 bases lining up with TRBD2. The germline gives CDR1 MNHEY, CDR2 SMNVEV (reference sequence). Trimming took 8 bases from V and 3 from J; bases not matched to a gene: 14. This CDR3 has 17 amino acids.